This record concerns one TCR beta chain sequence. The antigen is not known. The record originates from a study of shared clonotypes between healthy human individuals. Study in general: CD4 naive and CD4 memory each took three plates per donor, while CD8 naive took two and CD8 memory one. Study observations and caveats: Some naive CD4 clonotypes, around 4.9%, turned up in common across a handful of donors.

There are 13 residues in the CDR3. The germline gives CDR1 SGDLS, CDR2 YYNGEE. V was shortened by 3 bases and J by 4 bases, with 11 bases between the two germline ends. Here immunoSEQ multiplex PCR was the method, and the copy in TCRdb shows in-frame clones only, minus some. The sample holds about 2,100,000 clones, 90% to 95% seen once. As defined, naive CD8 cells were CD45RO-negative and positively selected for CCR7, with terminally differentiated effector memory CD45RA+ cells excluded. The chain is built from TRBV9 and TRBJ2-7, with a possible D match to TRBD2 (6 bases). The source of this sequence is a young man in good health. Some clones in this sample may be carry-over from other donors' samples. Sequencing was done on a sample of naive CD8+ T cells from PBMCs. DNA of the CDR3: TGTGCCAGCAGCGCGGGGGATGCTTACGAGCAGTACTTC. Its protein product is CASSAGDAYEQYF. Full variable domain (rest looked up from reference TRBV9 and TRBJ2-7): DSGVTQTPKHLITATGQRVTLRCSPRSGDLSVYWYQQSLDQGLQFLIQYYNGEERAKGNILERFSAQQFPDLHSELNLSSLELGDSALYFCASSAGDAYEQYFGPGTRLTVT.